This note documents a single TCR beta chain sequence. This could be a read error, since a much larger clone is one nucleotide away. Via MiXCR, TCRdb re-called the 5' RACE reads, giving one row per CDR3 protein. Of approximately 10,000 distinct CDR3 sequences in the sample, less than 40% are singletons; the top ten hold 5.6%. The CDR3 is 14 residues long. Germline V gene data show CDR1 as DFQATT and CDR2 as SNEGSKA (reference sequence). V shed 7 bases, J shed 2 bases, and the junction held 8 bases outside the gene matches. Cells sorted as Tregs were CD4+, CD25+ and CD127-/low. Sample: Tregs sorted from blood. The TCR sequence derives from a female donor with breast cancer. V usage is TRBV20-1 and J usage is TRBJ2-7; 10 bases are a match to TRBD1. The CDR3 nucleotides read TGCAGTGTGAGACAGGGGGCGCGCCCCTACGAGCAGTACGTC. Encoded protein: CSVRQGARPYEQYV.